This TCR beta chain was retrieved from a study of blood T cells in healthy people across ages. Study-wide points: Significant beta diversity loss was already apparent by age around 40, declining roughly linearly.

Combining a sample-barcoded 5' primer with a J-beta primer mix, a second PCR ran for about 7 to 11 cycles. A minimum of 3 million CDR3-containing paired-end reads was obtained for each sample. TCRdb itself ran the 5' RACE reads through MiXCR, one entry per CDR3 protein. The sample records roughly 570,000 distinct CDR3 sequences, approximately 30% being singletons. CDR3 length: 15 amino acids. The ends were cut back, 1 base at V and 1 base at J, with 11 bases in the middle. Germline-derived CDR1 and CDR2 are SGHTA and FQGNSA. As to this clonotype: Its specificity is not known.

Per sample, no less than 6 micrograms of total RNA were extracted. The J gene is TRBJ2-7, the V gene TRBV7-2, with D tentatively TRBD1 (6 bases). The material sequenced was blood. The sequence came from a woman in her 70s in good health. DNA for the CDR3: TGTGCCAGCAGCTTAGTAGTGCAGGGGTCCTACGAGCAGTACTTC. Translating it yields CASSLVVQGSYEQYF.